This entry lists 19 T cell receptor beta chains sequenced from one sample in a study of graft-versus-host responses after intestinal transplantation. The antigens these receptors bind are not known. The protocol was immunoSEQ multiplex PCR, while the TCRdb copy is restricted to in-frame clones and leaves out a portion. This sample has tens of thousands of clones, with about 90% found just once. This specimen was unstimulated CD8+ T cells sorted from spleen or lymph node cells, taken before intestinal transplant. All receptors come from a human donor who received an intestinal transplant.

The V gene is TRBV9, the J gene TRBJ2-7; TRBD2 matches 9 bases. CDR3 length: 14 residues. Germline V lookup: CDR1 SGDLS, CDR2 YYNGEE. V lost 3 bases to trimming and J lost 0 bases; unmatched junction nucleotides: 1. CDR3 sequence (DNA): TGTGCCAGCAGCGCACTAGCGGGCTCCTACGAGCAGTACTTC. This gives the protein CASSALAGSYEQYF.

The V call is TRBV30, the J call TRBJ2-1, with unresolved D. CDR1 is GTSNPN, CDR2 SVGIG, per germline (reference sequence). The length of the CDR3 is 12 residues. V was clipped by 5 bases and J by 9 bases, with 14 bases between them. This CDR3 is CAWGPGGSEQFF. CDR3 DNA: TGTGCCTGGGGCCCCGGCGGCTCTGAGCAGTTCTTC.

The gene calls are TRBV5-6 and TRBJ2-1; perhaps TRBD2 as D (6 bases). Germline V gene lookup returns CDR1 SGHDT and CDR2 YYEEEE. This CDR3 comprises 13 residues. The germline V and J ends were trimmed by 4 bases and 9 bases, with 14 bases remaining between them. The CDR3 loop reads CASSPPGLIEQFF. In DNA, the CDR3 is TGTGCCAGCAGCCCCCCGGGACTCATTGAGCAGTTCTTC.

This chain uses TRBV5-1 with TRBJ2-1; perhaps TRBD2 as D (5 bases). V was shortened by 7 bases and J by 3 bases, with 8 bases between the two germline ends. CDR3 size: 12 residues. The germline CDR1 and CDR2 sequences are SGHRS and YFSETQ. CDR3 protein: CASGEYYNEQFF. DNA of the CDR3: TGCGCCAGCGGGGAGTACTACAATGAGCAGTTCTTC.

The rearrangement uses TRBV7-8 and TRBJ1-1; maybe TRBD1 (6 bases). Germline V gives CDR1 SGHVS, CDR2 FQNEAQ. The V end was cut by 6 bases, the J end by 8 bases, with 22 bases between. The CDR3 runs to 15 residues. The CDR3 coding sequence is TGTGCCAGCAGTTCCTGGGGGGGCACCCAGATAGAAGCTTTCTTT. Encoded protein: CASSSWGGTQIEAFF.

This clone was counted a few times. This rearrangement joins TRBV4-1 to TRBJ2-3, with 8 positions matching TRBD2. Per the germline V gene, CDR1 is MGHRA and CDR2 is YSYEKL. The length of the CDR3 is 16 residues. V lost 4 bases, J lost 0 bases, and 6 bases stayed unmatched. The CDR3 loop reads CASSPGLAQSTDTQYF. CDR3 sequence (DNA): TGCGCCAGCAGCCCAGGACTAGCCCAAAGCACAGATACGCAGTATTTT.

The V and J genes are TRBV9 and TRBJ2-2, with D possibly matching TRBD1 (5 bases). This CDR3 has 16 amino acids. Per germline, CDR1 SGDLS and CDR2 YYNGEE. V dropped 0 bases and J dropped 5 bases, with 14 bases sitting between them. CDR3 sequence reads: CASSVAGRHKTGELFF. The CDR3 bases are TGTGCCAGCAGCGTAGCAGGGCGTCATAAGACCGGGGAGCTGTTTTTT.

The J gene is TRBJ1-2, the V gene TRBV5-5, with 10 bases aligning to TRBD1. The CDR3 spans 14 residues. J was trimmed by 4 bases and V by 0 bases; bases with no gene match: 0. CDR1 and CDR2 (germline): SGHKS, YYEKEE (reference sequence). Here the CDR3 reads CASSLGTGGYGYTF. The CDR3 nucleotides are TGTGCCAGCAGCTTGGGGACAGGGGGCTATGGCTACACCTTC.

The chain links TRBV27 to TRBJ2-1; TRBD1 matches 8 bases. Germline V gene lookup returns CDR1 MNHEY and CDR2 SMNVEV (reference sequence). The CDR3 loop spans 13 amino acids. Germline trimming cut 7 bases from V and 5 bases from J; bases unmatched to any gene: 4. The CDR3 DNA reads TGTGCCAGCAAGTCGACAGGGGACAATGAGCAGTTCTTC. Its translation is CASKSTGDNEQFF.

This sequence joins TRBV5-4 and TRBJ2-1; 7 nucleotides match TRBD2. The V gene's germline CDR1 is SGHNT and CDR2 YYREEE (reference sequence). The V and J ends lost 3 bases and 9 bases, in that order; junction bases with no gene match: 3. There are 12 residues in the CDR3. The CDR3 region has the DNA TGTGCCAGCAGCTCCGCTAGCGGTGAGCAGTTCTTC. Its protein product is CASSSASGEQFF.

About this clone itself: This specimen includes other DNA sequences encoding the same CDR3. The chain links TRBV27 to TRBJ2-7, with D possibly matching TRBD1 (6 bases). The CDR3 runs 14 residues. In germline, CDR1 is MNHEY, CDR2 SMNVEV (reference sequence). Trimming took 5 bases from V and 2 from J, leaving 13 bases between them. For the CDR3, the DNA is TGTGCCAGCAGTCTCACAGGGACGGCCTACGAGCAGTACTTC. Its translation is CASSLTGTAYEQYF.

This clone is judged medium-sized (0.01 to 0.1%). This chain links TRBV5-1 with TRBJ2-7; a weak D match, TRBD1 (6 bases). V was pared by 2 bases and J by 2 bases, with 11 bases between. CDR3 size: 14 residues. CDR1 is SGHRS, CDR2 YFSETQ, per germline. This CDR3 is CASSFTGTPYEQYF. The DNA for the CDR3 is TGCGCCAGCAGCTTTACAGGGACACCCTACGAGCAGTACTTC.

The CDR3 is CASSIVIGTDTQYF. CDR3 DNA sequence: TGTGCCAGCAGTATAGTCATCGGCACAGATACGCAGTATTTT. The chain carries TRBV28 and TRBJ2-3; D is unresolved. This CDR3 is built from 14 residues. Germline V CDR1 and CDR2: MDHEN, SYDVKM. Trimming stripped 5 bases from V and 1 base from J, with 10 bases between.

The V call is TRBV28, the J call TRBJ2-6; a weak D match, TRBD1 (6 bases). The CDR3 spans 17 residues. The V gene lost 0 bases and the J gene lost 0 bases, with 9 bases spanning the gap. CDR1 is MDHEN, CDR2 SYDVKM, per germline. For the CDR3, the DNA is TGTGCCAGCAGTTTATGGAGACAGGCCTCTGGGGCCAACGTCCTGACTTTC. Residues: CASSLWRQASGANVLTF. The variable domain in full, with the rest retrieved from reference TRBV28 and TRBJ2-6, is DVKVTQSSRYLVKRTGEKVFLECVQDMDHENMFWYRQDPGLGLRLIYFSYDVKMKEKGDIPEGYSVSREKKERFSLILESASTNQTSMYLCASSLWRQASGANVLTFGAGSRLTVL.

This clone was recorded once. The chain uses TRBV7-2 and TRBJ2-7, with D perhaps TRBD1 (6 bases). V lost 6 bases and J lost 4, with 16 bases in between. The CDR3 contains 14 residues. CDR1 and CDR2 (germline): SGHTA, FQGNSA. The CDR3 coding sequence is TGTGCCAGCAGGGGATGGCAGGGGAGTTACGAGCAGTACTTC. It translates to CASRGWQGSYEQYF.

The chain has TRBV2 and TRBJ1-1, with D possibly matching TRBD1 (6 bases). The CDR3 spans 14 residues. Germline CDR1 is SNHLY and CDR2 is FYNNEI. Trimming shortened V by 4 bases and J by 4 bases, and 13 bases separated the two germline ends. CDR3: CASSGVGARTEAFF. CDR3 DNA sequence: TGTGCCAGCAGTGGGGTGGGGGCTCGCACTGAAGCTTTCTTT.

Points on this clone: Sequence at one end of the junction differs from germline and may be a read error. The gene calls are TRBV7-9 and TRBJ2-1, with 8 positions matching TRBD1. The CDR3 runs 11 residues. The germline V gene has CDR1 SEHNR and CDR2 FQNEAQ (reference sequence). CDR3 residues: CASSLGTGMIF. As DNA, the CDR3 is TGTGCCAGCAGCTTAGGGACAGGGATGATCTTC.

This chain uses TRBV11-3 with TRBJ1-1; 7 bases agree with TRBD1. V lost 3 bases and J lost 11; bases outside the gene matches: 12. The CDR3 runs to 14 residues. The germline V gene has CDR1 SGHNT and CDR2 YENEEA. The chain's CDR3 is CASSFYVEGARAFF. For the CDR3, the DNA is TGTGCCAGCAGCTTTTACGTTGAGGGGGCCCGCGCTTTCTTT.

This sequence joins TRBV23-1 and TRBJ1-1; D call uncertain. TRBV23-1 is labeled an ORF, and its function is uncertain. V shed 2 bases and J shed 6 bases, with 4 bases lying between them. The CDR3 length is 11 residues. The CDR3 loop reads CASSQPAEAFF. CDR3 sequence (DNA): TGCGCCAGCAGTCAACCAGCTGAAGCTTTCTTT.